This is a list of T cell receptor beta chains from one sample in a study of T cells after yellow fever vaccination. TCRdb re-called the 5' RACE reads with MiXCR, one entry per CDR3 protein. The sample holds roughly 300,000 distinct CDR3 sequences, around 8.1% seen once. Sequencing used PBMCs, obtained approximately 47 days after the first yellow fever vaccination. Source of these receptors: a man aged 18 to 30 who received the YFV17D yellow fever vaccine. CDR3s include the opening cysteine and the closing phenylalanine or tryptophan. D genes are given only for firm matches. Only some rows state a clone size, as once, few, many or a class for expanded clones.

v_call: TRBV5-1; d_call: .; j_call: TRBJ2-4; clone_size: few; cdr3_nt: TGCGCCAGCAGCTTTCAGGAGTCCAACATTCAGTACTTC; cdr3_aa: CASSFQESNIQYF
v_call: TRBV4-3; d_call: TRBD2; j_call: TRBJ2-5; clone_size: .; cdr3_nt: TGCGCCAGCAGCCAAGGGTGGCGGGGGGTTCAAGAGACCCAGTACTTC; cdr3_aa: CASSQGWRGVQETQYF
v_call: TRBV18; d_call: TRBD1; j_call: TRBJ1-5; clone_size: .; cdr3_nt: TGTGCCAGCTCAGGAGGACAGGGGCTGGGGCAGCCCCAGCATTTT; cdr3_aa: CASSGGQGLGQPQHF
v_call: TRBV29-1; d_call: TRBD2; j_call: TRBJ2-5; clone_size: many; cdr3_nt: TGCAGCGTACGGGGACTAGCGGGGGGGCCGGCCTACCAAGAGACCCAGTACTTC; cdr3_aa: CSVRGLAGGPAYQETQYF
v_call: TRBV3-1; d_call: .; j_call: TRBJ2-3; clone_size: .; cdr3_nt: TGTGCCAGCAGCCAAGATCCGGGCCCTGAGAGGTATTTT; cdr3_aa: CASSQDPGPERYF
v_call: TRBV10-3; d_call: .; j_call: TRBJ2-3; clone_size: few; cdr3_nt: TGTGCCATCAGTGAAAGGGTCTTGGAAGATACGCAGTATTTT; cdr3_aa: CAISERVLEDTQYF
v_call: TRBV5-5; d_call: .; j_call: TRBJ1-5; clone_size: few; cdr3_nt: TGTGCCAGCAGCATGGACCTTAGCAATCAGCCCCAGCATTTT; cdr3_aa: CASSMDLSNQPQHF
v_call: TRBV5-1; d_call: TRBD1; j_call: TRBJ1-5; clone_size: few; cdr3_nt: TGCGCCAGCAGCAGGACAGGGGATGGCAATCAGCCCCAGCATTTT; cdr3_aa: CASSRTGDGNQPQHF
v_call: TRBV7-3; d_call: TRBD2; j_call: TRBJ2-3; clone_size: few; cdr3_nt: TGTGCCAGCAGCCCTAGCGGGTCGAGCACAGATACGCAGTATTTT; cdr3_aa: CASSPSGSSTDTQYF
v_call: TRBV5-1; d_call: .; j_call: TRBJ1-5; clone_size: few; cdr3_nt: TGCGCCAGCAGCTTACCGGGGCTCAATCAGCCCCAGCATTTT; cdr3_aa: CASSLPGLNQPQHF
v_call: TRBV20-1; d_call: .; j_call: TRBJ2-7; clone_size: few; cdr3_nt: TGCAGTGCTAGAGATTGGGGGGCCGGATCCGGGCAGTACTTC; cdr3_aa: CSARDWGAGSGQYF
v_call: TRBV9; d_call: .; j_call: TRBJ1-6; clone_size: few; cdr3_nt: TGTGCCAGCAGCGCCAATTACGGGGATTCACCCCTCCACTTT; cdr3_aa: CASSANYGDSPLHF
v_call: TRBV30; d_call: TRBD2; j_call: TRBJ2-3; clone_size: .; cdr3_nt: TGTGCCTGGAGCGAAGACGGGACTAGCCACACAGATACGCAGTATTTT; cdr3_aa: CAWSEDGTSHTDTQYF
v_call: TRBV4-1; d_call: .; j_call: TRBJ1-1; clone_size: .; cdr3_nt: TGCGCCAGCAGCCGCCACGGGGGCGAGGGCACTGAAGCTTTCTTT; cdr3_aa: CASSRHGGEGTEAFF
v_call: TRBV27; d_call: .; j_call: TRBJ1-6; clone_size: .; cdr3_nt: TGTGCCAGCAGTTTGGAGGGGTCACGCTCCTATAATTCACCCCTCCACTTT; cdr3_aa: CASSLEGSRSYNSPLHF
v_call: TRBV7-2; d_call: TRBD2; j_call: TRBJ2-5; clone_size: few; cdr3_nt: TGTGCCAGCAGCACCGGACTAGCGGGGAGCCAAGAGACCCAGTACTTC; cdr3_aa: CASSTGLAGSQETQYF
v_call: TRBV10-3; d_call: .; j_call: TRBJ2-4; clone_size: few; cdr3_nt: TGTGCCATCAGTGAGTTCCCCAGGGGTAACATTCAGTACTTC; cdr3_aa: CAISEFPRGNIQYF
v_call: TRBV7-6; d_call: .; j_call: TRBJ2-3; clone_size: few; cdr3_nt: TGTGCCAGCAGCTCGAGAGGGGGAGATACGCAGTATTTT; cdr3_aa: CASSSRGGDTQYF
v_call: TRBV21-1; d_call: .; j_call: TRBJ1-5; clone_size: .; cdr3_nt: TGTGCCAGCAGCAAAAAGAGAGCGCTTTTCAATCAGCCCCAGCATTTT; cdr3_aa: CASSKKRALFNQPQHF
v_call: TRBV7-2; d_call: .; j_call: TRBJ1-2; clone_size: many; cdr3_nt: TGTGCCAGCAGCTTCGCCCGGGGCGCCTATGGCTACACCTTC; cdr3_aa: CASSFARGAYGYTF
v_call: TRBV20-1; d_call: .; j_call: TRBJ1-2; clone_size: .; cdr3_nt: TGCAGTGCTAGAGATCATAGGGTTCTATATGGCTACACCTTC; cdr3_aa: CSARDHRVLYGYTF
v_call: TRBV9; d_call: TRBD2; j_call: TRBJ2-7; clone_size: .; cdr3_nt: TGTGCCAGCAGCGGACGACCCGGGACTAGTGTTTACGAGCAGTACTTC; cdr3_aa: CASSGRPGTSVYEQYF
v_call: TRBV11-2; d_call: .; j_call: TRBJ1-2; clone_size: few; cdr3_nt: TGTGCCAGCAGCTCGTCTGGGGGGGCGGCTGGCTACACCTTC; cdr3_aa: CASSSSGGAAGYTF
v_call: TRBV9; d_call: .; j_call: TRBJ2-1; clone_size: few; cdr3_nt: TGTGCCAGCAGCCCCCATTCGGACAATGAGCAGTTCTTC; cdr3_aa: CASSPHSDNEQFF
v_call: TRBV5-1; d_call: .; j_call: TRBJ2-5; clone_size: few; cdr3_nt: TGCGCCAGCAACTTAGTGGGGGAAGAGACCCAGTACTTC; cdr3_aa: CASNLVGEETQYF
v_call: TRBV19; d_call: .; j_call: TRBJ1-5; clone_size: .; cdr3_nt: TGTGCCAGTAGCACCATAGCGACAGGAGATAGCAATCAGCCCCAGCATTTT; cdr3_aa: CASSTIATGDSNQPQHF